A single sample gave rise to the 7 T cell receptor beta chains below, sequenced in a study of regulatory T cells in long-lasting Graves disease. The time point here: newly diagnosed GD, antithyroid drugs for less than 3 months. The TCR library was made from RNA that had been extracted from PBMCs in TRIzol. Arm-PCR of CDR3 regions with iRepertoire HTBI primers generated TCR beta libraries. TCRdb redid the calling of the multiplex PCR reads with MiXCR, one entry per CDR3 protein. The sample has about 530,000 distinct CDR3 sequences, 16% seen once. These data are also associated with another study on T cells in Graves' hyperthyroidism and ophthalmopathy.

The sequences come from peripheral blood mononuclear cells (PBMCs), collected at new diagnosis, from a patient treated with antithyroid drugs. The origin of the receptors is a woman aged 35-65 years with Graves disease.

Ten or more counts support this clonotype. The chain is built from TRBV3-1 and TRBJ1-3; 8 nucleotides agree with TRBD1. Germline CDR1 is LGHDT and CDR2 is YNNKEL (reference sequence). Trimming cost V 5 bases and J 4 bases; bases outside gene matches: 4. The CDR3 has 14 amino acids. CDR3 protein: CASSYRDRGNTIYF. The DNA of the CDR3 is TGTGCCAGCAGCTACCGGGACAGGGGAAACACCATATATTTT.

This clonotype was counted a single time. The V call is TRBV11-2, the J call TRBJ2-1; 12 bases map to TRBD2. With the DNA end fitting TRBJ2-5 better, the J assignment may be wrong. The CDR3 spans 15 residues. CDR1 is SGHAT, CDR2 FQNNGV, per germline. CDR3 amino acids: CASSLDLAGGETQYF. CDR3 DNA sequence: TGTGCCAGCAGCTTAGATCTAGCGGGGGGGGAGACCCAGTACTTC.

V is TRBV7-9 and J is TRBJ2-1, with TRBD2 matching over 11 bases. V lost 2 bases to trimming and J lost 11 bases; unmatched junction nucleotides: 11. CDR3 size: 16 residues. CDR1 is SEHNR, CDR2 FQNEAQ, per germline (reference sequence). For the CDR3, the DNA is TGTGCCAGCAGCTTACCTACTAGCGGGAGTCAACTGAAGCAGTTCTTC. It encodes CASSLPTSGSQLKQFF.

This clonotype turned up a few times. The chain recombines TRBV29-1 with TRBJ1-1; D is undetermined. Trimming took 4 bases from V and 0 from J, leaving 6 bases between them. This CDR3 is 12 amino acids long. From germline, CDR1 is SQVTM and CDR2 ANQGSEA. The CDR3: CSVVPLNTEAFF. CDR3 nucleotides: TGCAGCGTTGTACCCTTGAACACTGAAGCTTTCTTT.

This clonotype has ten or more counts. The genes are TRBV27 and TRBJ1-2, with TRBD1 matching 9 bases. The CDR3 runs to 15 residues. Germline CDR1 reads MNHEY; CDR2 reads SMNVEV (reference sequence). The ends lost 6 bases at V and 5 bases at J; junction bases unmatched: 10. CDR3 protein: CASRRSGQGIYGYTF. CDR3 bases: TGTGCCAGCAGGCGATCGGGACAGGGCATATATGGCTACACCTTC.

The chain recombines TRBV6-1 with TRBJ1-3; D remains unclear. Trimming pared 2 bases from V and 2 bases from J, leaving 16 bases between. The CDR3 consists of 17 residues. In germline, CDR1 is MNHNS, CDR2 SASEGT. The CDR3 loop reads CASSELPRVLPGNTIYF. CDR3 DNA: TGTGCCAGCAGTGAACTACCGCGGGTTTTACCTGGAAACACCATATATTTT.

This clonotype showed up many times. This chain links TRBV28 with TRBJ1-1; 11 bases align to TRBD1. The germline V gene encodes CDR1 MDHEN and CDR2 SYDVKM. Trimming removed 3 bases from V and 2 bases from J; junction bases left unmatched: 5. The CDR3 runs to 16 residues. This chain's CDR3 is CASSFRTGGINTEAFF. The DNA of the CDR3 is TGTGCCAGCAGTTTTCGGACAGGGGGCATAAACACTGAAGCTTTCTTT.